Presented here are 2 T cell receptor beta chains from one specimen sequenced in a study of blood T cell repertoires in COVID-19. The protocol was immunoSEQ multiplex PCR, while the TCRdb copy is restricted to in-frame clones and leaves out a portion. The profile shows roughly 250,000 clones, around 83% of them singletons. The material sequenced was peripheral blood. All receptors come from a woman aged 50 to 65 with acute or convalescent COVID-19.

A few counts support this clone. The rearrangement links TRBV19 to TRBJ1-5; D gene unclear. This CDR3 is built from 13 residues. V was clipped by 3 bases and J by 3 bases, with 6 bases between them. Germline V CDR1 and CDR2: LNHDA, SQIVND (reference sequence). The CDR3 region has the DNA TGTGCCAGTAGTATCCACATCAATCAGCCCCAGCATTTT. This codes for CASSIHINQPQHF.

This clone has just a few counts. The V call is TRBV4-2, the J call TRBJ1-6; D gene uncertain. Germline loops: CDR1 LGHNA, CDR2 YNFKEQ. The V end lost 4 bases, the J end lost 0 bases, and 16 bases lay between the germline ends. The CDR3 loop spans 18 amino acids. CDR3 coding DNA: TGTGCCAGCAGCCCCTCGGAGGGCCGGGGCTCCTATAATTCACCCCTCCACTTT. It translates to CASSPSEGRGSYNSPLHF.